This TCR beta chain was captured by sequencing in a study of T cells after yellow fever vaccination. Study results and limitations: It was the secondary response that reached its peak faster, day 5 versus 15, but it was weaker. CD4 and CD8 compartments shared a small share of clonotypes. Detected again after the booster were most primary-vaccination clones, at 95% to 98% CD4 and 88% CD8.

The study made its TCR cDNA through 5'RACE template switching. That step introduced a universal primer site along with UMIs. TCRdb used MiXCR to reprocess the 5' RACE reads, holding one entry per CDR3 protein. Of about 74,000 distinct CDR3 sequences listed, around 6.5% are singletons. As regards this clonotype: The antigen is undetermined.

Germline CDR1 and CDR2: SEHNR and FQNEAQ (reference sequence). The CDR3 is 14 residues long. The V gene lost 5 bases and the J gene lost 3 bases, with 13 bases spanning the gap. The input for sequencing was CD8+ T cells sorted from PBMCs, taken about 5 days after the first yellow fever vaccination. This TCR was sampled from a young man who received the YFV17D yellow fever vaccine. The V call is TRBV7-9, the J call TRBJ2-5; D may be TRBD1 (6 bases). This CDR3 is CASSPFRTEETQYF. The CDR3 nucleotides are TGTGCCAGCAGCCCATTTAGGACAGAAGAGACCCAGTACTTC.